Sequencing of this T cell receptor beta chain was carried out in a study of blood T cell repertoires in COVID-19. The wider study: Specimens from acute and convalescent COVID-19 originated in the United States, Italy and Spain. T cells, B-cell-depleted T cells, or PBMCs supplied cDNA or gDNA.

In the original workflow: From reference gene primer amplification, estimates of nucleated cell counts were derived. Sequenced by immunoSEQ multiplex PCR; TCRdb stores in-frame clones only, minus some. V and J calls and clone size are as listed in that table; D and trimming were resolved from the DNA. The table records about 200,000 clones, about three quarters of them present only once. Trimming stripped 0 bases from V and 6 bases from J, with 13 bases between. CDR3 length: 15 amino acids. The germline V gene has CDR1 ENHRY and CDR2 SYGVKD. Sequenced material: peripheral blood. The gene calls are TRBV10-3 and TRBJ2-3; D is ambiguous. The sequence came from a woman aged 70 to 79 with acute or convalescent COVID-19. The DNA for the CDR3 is TGTGCCATCAGTGAGTCCTCAATATCGCGGGATACGCAGTATTTT. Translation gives CAISESSISRDTQYF.